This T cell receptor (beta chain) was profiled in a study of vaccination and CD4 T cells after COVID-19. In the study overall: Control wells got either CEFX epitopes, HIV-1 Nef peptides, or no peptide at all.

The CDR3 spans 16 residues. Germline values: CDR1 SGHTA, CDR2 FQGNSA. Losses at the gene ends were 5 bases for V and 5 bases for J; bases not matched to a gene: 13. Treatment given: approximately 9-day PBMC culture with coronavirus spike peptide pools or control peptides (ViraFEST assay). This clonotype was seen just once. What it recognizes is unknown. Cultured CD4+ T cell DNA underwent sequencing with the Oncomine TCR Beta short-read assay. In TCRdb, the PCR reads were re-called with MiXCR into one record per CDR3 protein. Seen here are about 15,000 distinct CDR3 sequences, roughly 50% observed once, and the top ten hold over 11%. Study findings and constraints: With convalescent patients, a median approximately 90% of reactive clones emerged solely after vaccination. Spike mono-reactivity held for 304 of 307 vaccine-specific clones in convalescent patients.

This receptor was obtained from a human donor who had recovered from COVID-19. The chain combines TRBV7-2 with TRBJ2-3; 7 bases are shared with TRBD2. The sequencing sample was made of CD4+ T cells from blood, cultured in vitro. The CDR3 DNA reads TGTGCCAGCAGCCTCCGACAGAGCGGGGCCGGAGATACGCAGTATTTT. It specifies CASSLRQSGAGDTQYF.